Presented here are 9 T cell receptor beta chains from one specimen sequenced in a study of T cell changes during pregnancy in multiple sclerosis. TCRdb's table, derived via immunoSEQ multiplex PCR, lists solely in-frame clones and lacks some. Seen here are under 100,000 clones, 94% observed once, and the top ten hold 2% to 3%. The input for sequencing was peripheral blood, taken in the third trimester of pregnancy. The source is a female donor with multiple sclerosis, enrolled in a pregnancy study.

The rearrangement uses TRBV7-9 and TRBJ2-3; the D gene is possibly TRBD1 (5 bases). The germline gives CDR1 SEHNR, CDR2 FQNEAQ (reference sequence). The CDR3 extends over 15 amino acids. V was clipped by 3 bases and J by 2 bases, with 12 bases between them. The CDR3 nucleotides are TGTGCCAGCAGCTTCTGGACACAGCTCACAGATACGCAGTATTTT. It yields the protein CASSFWTQLTDTQYF.

This sequence joins TRBV7-9 and TRBJ1-1, with TRBD1 matching 10 bases. This CDR3 comprises 14 residues. CDR1 is SEHNR, CDR2 FQNEAQ, per germline (reference sequence). The V and J ends lost 1 base and 11 bases, in that order; junction bases with no gene match: 7. The CDR3 nucleotides are TGTGCCAGCAGCTTAGGGGACAGGGGTTTTGTGGCTTTCTTT. This gives the protein CASSLGDRGFVAFF.

The chain joins TRBV13 to TRBJ2-7; 8 positions agree with TRBD1. Germline V gives CDR1 PRHDT, CDR2 FYEKMQ (reference sequence). Losses at the gene ends were 3 bases for V and 7 bases for J; bases not matched to a gene: 11. The CDR3 is 15 residues long. CDR3 sequence: CASSLPRQGRREQYF. In DNA form, the CDR3 reads TGTGCCAGCAGCTTGCCCCGACAGGGGAGGCGGGAGCAGTACTTC.

The V and J genes are TRBV14 and TRBJ2-5; 7 positions agree with TRBD2. Germline values: CDR1 SGHDN, CDR2 FVKESK. Germline trimming cut 0 bases from V and 0 bases from J; bases unmatched to any gene: 7. The length of the CDR3 is 17 residues. CDR3 amino acids: CASSQDRGRGNQETQYF. The DNA of the CDR3 is TGTGCCAGCAGCCAAGATCGCGGGCGGGGGAACCAAGAGACCCAGTACTTC.

DNA for the CDR3: TGTGCCAGCAGCCAAGATGAAAGGAGAATCAGGGCGGTGAACACTGAAGCTTTCTTT. This encodes CASSQDERRIRAVNTEAFF. The rearrangement links TRBV4-2 to TRBJ1-1; D perhaps matches TRBD1 (5 bases). This CDR3 is 19 amino acids long. V was trimmed by 0 bases and J by 0 bases, leaving 20 bases between them. The germline CDR1 and CDR2 sequences are LGHNA and YNFKEQ.

This chain connects TRBV11-2 to TRBJ2-2; D unresolved. This CDR3 region has 15 residues. Germline V gene sequence: CDR1 SGHAT, CDR2 FQNNGV. V lost 5 bases, J lost 1 base, and 11 bases lay in between. CDR3 bases: TGTGCCAGCAGCCCCTTCGCGGAGAACACCGGGGAGCTGTTTTTT. Protein sequence: CASSPFAENTGELFF.

The gene calls are TRBV5-1 and TRBJ2-3; 9 nucleotides match TRBD2. The CDR3 extends over 15 amino acids. Germline V gene lookup returns CDR1 SGHRS and CDR2 YFSETQ. With 4 bases clipped from V and 1 base from J, the junction kept 4 bases outside the gene matches. The chain's CDR3 is CASSPSSGGTDTQYF. CDR3 nucleotide sequence: TGCGCCAGCAGCCCATCTAGCGGGGGCACAGATACGCAGTATTTT.

V gene TRBV11-3 combines with J gene TRBJ2-2; no definite D call. Trimming shortened V by 5 bases and J by 1 base, and 8 bases separated the two germline ends. The CDR3 has 14 amino acids. Per the germline V gene, CDR1 is SGHNT and CDR2 is YENEEA. The DNA for the CDR3 is TGTGCCAGCAGCGCGCTTATGAACACCGGGGAGCTGTTTTTT. It specifies CASSALMNTGELFF. Full variable domain (remainder filled in from reference TRBV11-3 and TRBJ2-2): EAGVVQSPRYKIIEKKQPVAFWCNPISGHNTLYWYLQNLGQGPELLIRYENEEAVDDSQLPKDRFSAERLKGVDSTLKIQPAELGDSAVYLCASSALMNTGELFFGEGSRLTVL.

The rearrangement uses TRBV11-1 and TRBJ2-1; 13 bases line up with TRBD2. The J segment lost 10 bases and the V segment lost 5 bases, leaving 11 bases of the junction unmatched. The CDR3 is 16 amino acids. Germline CDR1 reads SGHAT; CDR2 reads FQDESV (reference sequence). The CDR3 spells CASSTRLAGGPLEQFF. For the CDR3, the DNA is TGTGCCAGCAGCACCAGACTAGCGGGGGGACCTCTGGAGCAGTTCTTC.